This T cell receptor beta chain was identified during a study of blood T cell repertoires in COVID-19. As for the study in general: Whether acute or convalescent, the COVID-19 samples came from the United States, Italy and Spain. In each case, the material was cDNA or gDNA derived from T cells, B-cell-depleted T cells, or PBMCs.

In its sample, this clone was seen once. J lost 9 bases, V lost 4 bases, and 10 bases had no gene match. Germline loops: CDR1 MNHEY, CDR2 SMNVEV (reference sequence). The CDR3 runs 14 residues. Per the original data handling: Researchers report that nucleated cell counts were estimated from reference gene primer amplification. Sequenced by immunoSEQ multiplex PCR; TCRdb stores in-frame clones only, minus some. V and J calls plus clone size are reproduced from that table; the DNA served to infer D and trimming. The sample lists 210,000 or so clones, around 85% occurring once. The rearrangement joins TRBV27 to TRBJ2-7; TRBD1 aligns across 9 bases. The receptor comes from a man between 50 and 59 years old who had recovered from COVID-19. Sequenced: peripheral blood. CDR3 protein: CASSSGTGTGSQYF. In nucleotides, the CDR3 is TGTGCCAGCAGTTCAGGGACAGGGACTGGGTCGCAGTACTTC.